These 10 T cell receptor beta chains originate from one sample sequenced in a study of cytomegalovirus exposure and HLA in healthy donors. PCR was performed using 60 Vbeta and 13 Jbeta primers. Some clones are missing from TCRdb's copy, which holds only in-frame ones; the method was immunoSEQ multiplex PCR. The sample consists of some 150,000 clones, approximately 79% of them appearing once. Sequences were obtained from PBMCs. The origin of the receptors is a man aged 55 to 70 in good health and CMV-seronegative.

V usage is TRBV29-1 and J usage is TRBJ2-3, with 9 bases aligning to TRBD2. The CDR3 is made up of 15 amino acids. The germline CDR1 and CDR2 sequences are SQVTM and ANQGSEA. V shed 6 bases and J 2 bases; nucleotides not matched to a gene: 9. The CDR3 loop reads CSVLPAGGSTDTQYF. The CDR3 DNA reads as TGCAGCGTACTACCAGCGGGGGGTTCCACAGATACGCAGTATTTT.

V usage is TRBV5-5 and J usage is TRBJ1-3, with 12 positions matching TRBD1. The junction had 11 bases not matched to a gene; V was cut back by 4 bases and J by 0 bases. The CDR3 contains 19 residues. Germline CDR1 is SGHKS and CDR2 is YYEKEE (reference sequence). The CDR3 is CASSRGTGGAGVSGNTIYF. The CDR3, as DNA: TGTGCCAGCAGCCGAGGGACAGGGGGCGCGGGTGTCTCTGGAAACACCATATATTTT.

V gene TRBV5-1 combines with J gene TRBJ2-7, with unresolved D. Trimming left V 0 bases short and J 10 bases short, with 14 bases between. Germline loops: CDR1 SGHRS, CDR2 YFSETQ. This CDR3 spans 13 amino acids. CDR3 sequence: CASSLEQLTKQYF. The DNA of the CDR3 is TGCGCCAGCAGCTTGGAACAGCTCACGAAACAGTACTTC. Using reference TRBV5-1 and TRBJ2-7 for the parts outside the CDR3, the full variable domain is KAGVTQTPRYLIKTRGQQVTLSCSPISGHRSVSWYQQTPGQGLQFLFEYFSETQRNKGNFPGRFSGRQFSNSRSEMNVSTLELGDSALYLCASSLEQLTKQYFGPGTRLTVT.

This clone was observed a few times. The rearrangement joins TRBV7-8 to TRBJ2-7; 10 nucleotides align to TRBD1. This CDR3 region has 15 residues. The germline V gene has CDR1 SGHVS and CDR2 FQNEAQ. The trim removed 5 bases at V and 2 bases at J, leaving 6 bases unmatched. The CDR3 coding sequence is TGTGCCAGCAGCCCTCGACAGGGGGCCCCCTACGAGCAGTACTTC. Its translation: CASSPRQGAPYEQYF. Looking up the rest from reference TRBV7-8 and TRBJ2-7 gives the full variable domain: GAGVSQSPRYKVAKRGQDVALRCDPISGHVSLFWYQQALGQGPEFLTYFQNEAQLDKSGLPSDRFFAERPEGSVSTLKIQRTQQEDSAVYLCASSPRQGAPYEQYFGPGTRLTVT.

The CDR3 region is CASRATGNQPQHF. DNA for the CDR3: TGTGCCAGCAGGGCGACAGGGAATCAGCCCCAGCATTTT. The V call is TRBV6-1, the J call TRBJ1-5; the match to TRBD1 covers 7 bases. Trimming removed 6 bases from V and 4 bases from J; junction bases left unmatched: 3. Germline assignment: CDR1 MNHNS and CDR2 SASEGT. The CDR3 is 13 residues long.

For this clone: The sample contains more than one DNA sequence encoding this CDR3. The genes are TRBV28 and TRBJ1-2; no reliable D call. The CDR3 contains 12 residues. Germline lookup yields CDR1 MDHEN and CDR2 SYDVKM. The V and J ends lost 5 bases and 2 bases respectively, with 6 bases between them. The CDR3 reads CASSLRNYGYTF. Written as DNA, the CDR3 is TGTGCCAGCAGTCTCCGGAACTATGGCTACACCTTC.

This chain links TRBV11-3 with TRBJ2-1; 8 bases fit TRBD2. CDR3 length equals 15 residues. V was pared by 4 bases and J by 7 bases, with 9 bases of the junction left unmatched. Germline V lookup: CDR1 SGHNT, CDR2 YENEEA. Here the CDR3 reads CASSSKTSGGNEQFF. The CDR3 DNA follows: TGTGCCAGCAGCTCTAAAACTAGCGGTGGTAATGAGCAGTTCTTC. The full variable domain, rest sourced from reference TRBV11-3 and TRBJ2-1, is EAGVVQSPRYKIIEKKQPVAFWCNPISGHNTLYWYLQNLGQGPELLIRYENEEAVDDSQLPKDRFSAERLKGVDSTLKIQPAELGDSAVYLCASSSKTSGGNEQFFGPGTRLTVL.

The chain is built from TRBV7-9 and TRBJ2-1, with TRBD1 matching 11 bases. Germline lookup yields CDR1 SEHNR and CDR2 FQNEAQ (reference sequence). With V trimmed by 1 base and J by 11 bases, 7 bases remained unmatched. CDR3 size: 15 residues. The CDR3 here is CASSLVQDRGRKQFF. The DNA of the CDR3 is TGTGCCAGCAGCTTAGTCCAGGACAGGGGGCGTAAGCAGTTCTTC.

This clone came up once. The rearrangement links TRBV5-1 to TRBJ2-5; 9 positions match TRBD1. The DNA end is a closer match to TRBJ2-7, so the J assignment may be wrong. The CDR3 is 15 amino acids. Germline CDR1 SGHRS, CDR2 YFSETQ. DNA for the CDR3: TGCGCCAGCAGCCAGGGACAGGGATCATCCTACGAGCAGTACTTC. This encodes CASSQGQGSSYEQYF.

The chain recombines TRBV5-1 with TRBJ2-7; TRBD1 aligns across 7 bases. The CDR3 loop spans 15 amino acids. J lost 7 bases, V lost 8 bases, and 18 bases had no gene match. Per the germline V gene, CDR1 is SGHRS and CDR2 is YFSETQ. CDR3 region: CARRQRDSSEEEQYF. CDR3 nucleotide sequence: TGCGCCAGAAGACAAAGGGACAGTTCCGAAGAGGAGCAGTACTTC. The full variable domain, rest sourced from reference TRBV5-1 and TRBJ2-7, is KAGVTQTPRYLIKTRGQQVTLSCSPISGHRSVSWYQQTPGQGLQFLFEYFSETQRNKGNFPGRFSGRQFSNSRSEMNVSTLELGDSALYLCARRQRDSSEEEQYFGPGTRLTVT.